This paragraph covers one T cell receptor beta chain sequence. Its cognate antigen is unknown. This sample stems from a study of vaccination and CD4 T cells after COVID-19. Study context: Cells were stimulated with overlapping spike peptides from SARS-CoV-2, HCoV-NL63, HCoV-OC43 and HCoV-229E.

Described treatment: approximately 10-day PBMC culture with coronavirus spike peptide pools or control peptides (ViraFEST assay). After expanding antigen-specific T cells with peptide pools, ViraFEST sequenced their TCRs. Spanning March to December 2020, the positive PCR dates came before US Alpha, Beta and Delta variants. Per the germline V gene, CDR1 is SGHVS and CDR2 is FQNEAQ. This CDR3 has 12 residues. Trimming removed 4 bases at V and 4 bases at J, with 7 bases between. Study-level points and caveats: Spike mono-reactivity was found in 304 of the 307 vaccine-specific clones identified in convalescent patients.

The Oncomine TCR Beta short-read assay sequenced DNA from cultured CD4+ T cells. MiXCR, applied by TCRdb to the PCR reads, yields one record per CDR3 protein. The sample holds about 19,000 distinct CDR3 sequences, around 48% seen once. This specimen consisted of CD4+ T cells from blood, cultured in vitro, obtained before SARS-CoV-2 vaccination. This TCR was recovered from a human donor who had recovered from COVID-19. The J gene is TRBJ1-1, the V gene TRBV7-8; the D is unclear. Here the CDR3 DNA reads TGTGCCAGCAGCTCGGAAAGCACTGAAGCTTTCTTT. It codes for CASSSESTEAFF.